This T cell receptor (beta chain) appears in the sequencing data of a study of naive and memory T cell subsets. Points from the study as a whole: A few larger clonotypes appeared in naive repertoires, especially CD8, possibly memory cells re-expressing CD45RA. Over 95% of naive TCR sequences appeared only once, unlike memory subsets.

Both TRBC1 and TRBC2 were covered by a beta constant-region primer of two equimolar oligonucleotides. Four rounds of PCR amplified the ligated cDNA using nested alpha and beta constant-region primers plus SP2. An oligonucleotide with the SP2 primer and a 12-nucleotide UMI was ligated to the cDNA 3' end. Via MiXCR, TCRdb re-called the UMI-ligation and nested PCR reads, giving one row per CDR3 protein. Of under 150,000 distinct CDR3 sequences listed, about 20% were seen once; the top ten hold about 0.6%. About this clonotype: The target antigen is unknown.

CDR1 is MNHEY and CDR2 is SVGAGI in the germline V gene. Trimming pared 7 bases from V and 3 bases from J, leaving 13 bases between. This CDR3 spans 13 amino acids. The specimen sequenced was naive CD8+ T cells from blood. This chain uses TRBV6-5 with TRBJ2-7; no clear D. The receptor was derived from a human donor in good health. CDR3 nucleotide sequence: TGTGCCAGCACCCCCGAGTCTGGCTACGAGCAGTACTTC. It codes for CASTPESGYEQYF.